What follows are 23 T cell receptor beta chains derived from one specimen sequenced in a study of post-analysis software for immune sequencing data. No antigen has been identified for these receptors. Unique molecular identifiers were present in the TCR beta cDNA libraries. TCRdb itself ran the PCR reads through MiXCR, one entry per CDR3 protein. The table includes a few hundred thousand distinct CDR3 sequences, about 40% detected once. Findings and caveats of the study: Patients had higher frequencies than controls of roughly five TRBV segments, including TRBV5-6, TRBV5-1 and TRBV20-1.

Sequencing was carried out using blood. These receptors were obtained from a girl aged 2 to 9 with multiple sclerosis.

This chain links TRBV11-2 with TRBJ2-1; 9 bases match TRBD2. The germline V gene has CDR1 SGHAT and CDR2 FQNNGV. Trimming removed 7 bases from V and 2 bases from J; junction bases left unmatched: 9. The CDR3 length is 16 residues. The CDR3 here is CASKGREGQTYNEQFF. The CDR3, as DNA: TGTGCCAGCAAGGGGCGGGAGGGCCAAACCTACAATGAGCAGTTCTTC.

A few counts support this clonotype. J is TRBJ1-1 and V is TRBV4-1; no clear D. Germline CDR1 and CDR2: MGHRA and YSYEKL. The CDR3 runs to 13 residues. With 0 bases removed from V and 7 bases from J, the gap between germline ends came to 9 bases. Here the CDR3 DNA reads TGCGCCAGCAGCCAAGATCGTGGAGATGAAGCTTTCTTT. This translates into CASSQDRGDEAFF.

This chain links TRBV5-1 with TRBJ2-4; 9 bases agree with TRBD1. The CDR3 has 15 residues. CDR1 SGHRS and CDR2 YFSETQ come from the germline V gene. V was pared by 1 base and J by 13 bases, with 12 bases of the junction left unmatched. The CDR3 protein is CASSLFGQGPDKQYF. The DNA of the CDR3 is TGCGCCAGCAGCTTGTTTGGACAGGGGCCCGACAAGCAGTACTTC.

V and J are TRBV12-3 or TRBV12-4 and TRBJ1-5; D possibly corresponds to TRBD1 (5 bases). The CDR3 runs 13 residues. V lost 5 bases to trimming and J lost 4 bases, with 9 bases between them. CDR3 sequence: CASSPTENQPQHF. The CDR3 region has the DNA TGTGCCAGCAGTCCGACAGAAAATCAGCCCCAGCATTTT.

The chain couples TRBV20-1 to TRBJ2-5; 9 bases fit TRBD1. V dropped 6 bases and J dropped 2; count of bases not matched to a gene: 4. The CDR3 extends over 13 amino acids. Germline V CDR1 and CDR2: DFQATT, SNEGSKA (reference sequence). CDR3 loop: CSAMTGGQETQYF. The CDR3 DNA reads TGCAGTGCAATGACAGGGGGGCAAGAGACCCAGTACTTC.

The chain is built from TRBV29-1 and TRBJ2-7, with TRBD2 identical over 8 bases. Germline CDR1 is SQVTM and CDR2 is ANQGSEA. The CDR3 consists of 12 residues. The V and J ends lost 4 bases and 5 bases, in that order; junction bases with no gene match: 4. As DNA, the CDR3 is TGCAGCGTTGTCGCGGGAGGCGACGAGCAGTACTTC. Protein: CSVVAGGDEQYF.

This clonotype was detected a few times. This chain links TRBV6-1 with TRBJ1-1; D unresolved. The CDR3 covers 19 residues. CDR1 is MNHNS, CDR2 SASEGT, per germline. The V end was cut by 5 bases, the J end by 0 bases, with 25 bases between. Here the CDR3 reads CASSPRLTRSGRLNTEAFF. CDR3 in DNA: TGTGCCAGCAGTCCCCGCCTTACCCGGTCAGGACGTTTGAACACTGAAGCTTTCTTT.

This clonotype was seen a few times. This CDR3 reads CASSLRLKDDTQYF. As DNA, the CDR3 is TGTGCCAGCAGCTTGAGGCTTAAAGATGATACGCAGTATTTT. The V gene is TRBV7-2, the J gene TRBJ2-3, with D uncertain. The CDR3 totals 14 residues. Germline V gene data show CDR1 as SGHTA and CDR2 as FQGNSA. Trimming shortened V by 3 bases and J by 6 bases, and 13 bases separated the two germline ends.

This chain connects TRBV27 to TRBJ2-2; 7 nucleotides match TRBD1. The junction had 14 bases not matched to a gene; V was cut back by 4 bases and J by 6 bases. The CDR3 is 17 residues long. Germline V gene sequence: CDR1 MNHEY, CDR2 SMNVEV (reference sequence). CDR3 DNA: TGTGCCAGCAGTTGGAGAGGGGGCGCCTATACGGCCGGGGAGCTGTTTTTT. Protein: CASSWRGGAYTAGELFF.

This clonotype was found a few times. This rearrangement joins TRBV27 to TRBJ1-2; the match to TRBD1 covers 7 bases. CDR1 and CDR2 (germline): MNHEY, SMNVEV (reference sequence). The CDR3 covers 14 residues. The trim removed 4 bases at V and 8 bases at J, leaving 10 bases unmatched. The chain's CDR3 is CASSSRRGHVGYTF. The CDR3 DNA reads TGTGCCAGCAGTTCCAGGAGGGGGCATGTCGGCTACACCTTC.

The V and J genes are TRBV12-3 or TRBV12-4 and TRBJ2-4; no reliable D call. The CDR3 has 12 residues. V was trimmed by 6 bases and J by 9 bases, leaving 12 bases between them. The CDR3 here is CASSIQSGIQYF. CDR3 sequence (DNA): TGTGCCAGCAGCATTCAGTCGGGCATTCAGTACTTC.

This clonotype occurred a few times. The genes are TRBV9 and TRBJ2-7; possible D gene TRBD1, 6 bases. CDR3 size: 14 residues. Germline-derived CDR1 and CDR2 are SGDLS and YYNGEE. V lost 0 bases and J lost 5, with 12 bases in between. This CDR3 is CASSVAVTGNEQYF. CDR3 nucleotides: TGTGCCAGCAGCGTAGCGGTGACAGGCAACGAGCAGTACTTC.

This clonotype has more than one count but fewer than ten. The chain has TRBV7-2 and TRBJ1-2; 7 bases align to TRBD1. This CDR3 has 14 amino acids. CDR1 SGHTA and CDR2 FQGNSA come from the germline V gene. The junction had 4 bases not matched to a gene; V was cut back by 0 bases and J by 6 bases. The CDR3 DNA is TGTGCCAGCAGCTTAGCAGGGGGCGGGAATGGCTACACCTTC. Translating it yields CASSLAGGGNGYTF.

As DNA, the CDR3 is TGTGCCAGCAGCCCTATCTTTCAGCTAGCCTACAATGAGCAGTTCTTC. Encoded protein: CASSPIFQLAYNEQFF. V gene TRBV9 combines with J gene TRBJ2-1; unclear D gene. V lost 4 bases to trimming and J lost 2 bases, with 16 bases between them. Germline-derived CDR1 and CDR2 are SGDLS and YYNGEE. This CDR3 contains 16 residues.

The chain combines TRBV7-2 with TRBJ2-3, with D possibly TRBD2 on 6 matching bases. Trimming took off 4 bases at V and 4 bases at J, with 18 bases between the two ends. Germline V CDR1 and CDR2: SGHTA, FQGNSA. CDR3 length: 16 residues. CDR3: CASSSLGGQGADTQYF. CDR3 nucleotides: TGTGCCAGCAGCTCCCTCGGGGGTCAGGGCGCAGATACGCAGTATTTT.

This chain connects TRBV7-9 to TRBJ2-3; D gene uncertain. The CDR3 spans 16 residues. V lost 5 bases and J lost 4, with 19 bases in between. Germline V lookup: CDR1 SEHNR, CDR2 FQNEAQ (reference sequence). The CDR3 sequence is CASSTPAASLADTQYF. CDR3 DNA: TGTGCCAGCAGCACCCCCGCGGCGAGTCTTGCAGATACGCAGTATTTT.

CDR3 sequence: CASSYQGHFQETQYF. The CDR3, as DNA: TGCGCCAGCAGTTACCAGGGACATTTCCAAGAGACCCAGTACTTC. The chain employs TRBV5-1 and TRBJ2-5, with D maybe TRBD1 (6 bases). Germline CDR1 reads SGHRS; CDR2 reads YFSETQ. The ends were cut back, 5 bases at V and 1 base at J, with 15 bases in the middle. The CDR3 loop spans 15 amino acids.

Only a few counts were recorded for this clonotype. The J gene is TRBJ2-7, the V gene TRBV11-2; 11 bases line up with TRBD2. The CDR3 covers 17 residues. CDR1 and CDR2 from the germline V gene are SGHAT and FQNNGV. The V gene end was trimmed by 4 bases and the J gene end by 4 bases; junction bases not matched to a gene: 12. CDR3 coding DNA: TGTGCCAGCAGCTACCCCTCGAGACTAGCGGGAAAGTACGAGCAGTACTTC. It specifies CASSYPSRLAGKYEQYF.

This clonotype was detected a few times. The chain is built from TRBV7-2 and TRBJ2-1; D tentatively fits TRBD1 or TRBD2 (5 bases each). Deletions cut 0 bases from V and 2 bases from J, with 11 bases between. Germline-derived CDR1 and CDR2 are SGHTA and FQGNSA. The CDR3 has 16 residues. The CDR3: CASSLATRGAYNEQFF. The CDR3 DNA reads TGTGCCAGCAGCTTAGCAACAAGGGGAGCCTACAATGAGCAGTTCTTC. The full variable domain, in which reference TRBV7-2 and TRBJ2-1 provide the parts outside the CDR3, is GAGVSQSPSNKVTEKGKDVELRCDPISGHTALYWYRQSLGQGLEFLIYFQGNSAPDKSGLPSDRFSAERTGGSVSTLTIQRTQQEDSAVYLCASSLATRGAYNEQFFGPGTRLTVL.

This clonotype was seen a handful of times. The CDR3 loop is CASSNRSTDTQYF. CDR3 sequence (DNA): TGTGCCAGCAGCAATAGGAGCACAGATACGCAGTATTTT. This rearrangement joins TRBV21-1 to TRBJ2-3. TRBV21-1 is labeled a pseudogene. The CDR3 runs to 13 residues.

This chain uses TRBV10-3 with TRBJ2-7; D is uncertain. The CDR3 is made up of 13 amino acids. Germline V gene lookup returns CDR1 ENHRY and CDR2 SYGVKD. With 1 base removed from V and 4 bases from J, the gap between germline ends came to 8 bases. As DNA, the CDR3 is TGTGCCATCAGTGAGTTCACGGAATACGAGCAGTACTTC. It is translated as CAISEFTEYEQYF.

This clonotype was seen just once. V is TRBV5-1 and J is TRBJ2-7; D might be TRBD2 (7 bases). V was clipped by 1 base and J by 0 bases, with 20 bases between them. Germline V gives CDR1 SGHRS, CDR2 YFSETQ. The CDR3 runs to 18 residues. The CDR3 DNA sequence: TGCGCCAGCAGCTTGTGGGATGGTAACAGGGAGGGCTCCTACGAGCAGTACTTC. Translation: CASSLWDGNREGSYEQYF.

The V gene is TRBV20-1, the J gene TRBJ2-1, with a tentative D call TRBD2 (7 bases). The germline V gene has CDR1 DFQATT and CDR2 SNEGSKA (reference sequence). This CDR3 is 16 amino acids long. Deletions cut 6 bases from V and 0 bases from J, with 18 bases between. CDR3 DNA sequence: TGCAGTGCGGATGGGGGGGGACACCACTCCTACAATGAGCAGTTCTTC. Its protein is CSADGGGHHSYNEQFF.